The 3 T cell receptor beta chains below come from one sample, sequenced in a study of blood T cell repertoires in COVID-19. Generated by immunoSEQ multiplex PCR, the TCRdb table keeps only in-frame clones and is missing some. The sample includes approximately 200,000 clones, roughly nine tenths seen only once; the top ten take about 1.8%. Sequenced: peripheral blood. The source is a man between 65 and 85 years old with acute or convalescent COVID-19.

Written as DNA, the CDR3 is TGCGCCAGCAGCGAAATGGCAGGGACCTACGAGCAGTACTTC. This codes for CASSEMAGTYEQYF. This chain connects TRBV5-1 to TRBJ2-7; D might be TRBD1 (5 bases). The CDR3 runs 14 residues. Per the germline V gene, CDR1 is SGHRS and CDR2 is YFSETQ. Trimming removed 4 bases from V and 2 bases from J, with 13 bases in between.

CDR3 nucleotide sequence: TGCAGCGTCCACAGGGGTTGGGGGTACAATGAGCAGTTCTTC. Amino acids: CSVHRGWGYNEQFF. The V and J genes are TRBV29-1 and TRBJ2-1; the match to TRBD1 covers 7 bases. CDR3 length: 14 residues. Trimming removed 6 bases from V and 4 bases from J; junction bases left unmatched: 9. Germline assignment: CDR1 SQVTM and CDR2 ANQGSEA.

The chain links TRBV3-1 (or the pseudogene TRBV3-2) to TRBJ1-2; D may be TRBD1 (5 bases). CDR3 size: 15 residues. Germline lookup yields CDR1 LGHDT and CDR2 YNNKEL (reference sequence). The V and J ends lost 3 bases and 2 bases respectively, with 13 bases between them. The CDR3 here is CASSHGGPINYGYTF. In nucleotides, the CDR3 is TGTGCCAGCAGCCACGGGGGTCCCATCAACTATGGCTACACCTTC.